The source of this T cell receptor beta chain is a study of shared clonotypes between healthy human individuals. Study-level results: Rarefaction exposed incomplete sorted-subset sequencing despite large depth.

A note on this clone: Its antigen is currently unknown. Other DNA sequences in the sample encode the same CDR3.

CDR1 is MNHEY and CDR2 is SMNVEV in the germline V gene (reference sequence). V lost 1 base, J lost 0 bases, and 4 bases lay in between. This CDR3 spans 15 amino acids. Method: immunoSEQ multiplex PCR; TCRdb's copy keeps in-frame clones and lacks some. Seen here are 1 million to 1.3 million clones, 75% to 85% observed once, and the top ten hold roughly 0.65%. The sequence derives from a man between 18 and 35 years old in good health. Some clones in this sample may be carry-over from other donors' samples. The sequenced sample was memory CD4+ T cells from PBMCs. Subset: CD45RA-negative fraction. The chain couples TRBV27 to TRBJ2-6; D gene uncertain. In DNA form, the CDR3 reads TGTGCCAGCAGTTTATGGGGCTCTGGGGCCAACGTCCTGACTTTC. Translating gives CASSLWGSGANVLTF.